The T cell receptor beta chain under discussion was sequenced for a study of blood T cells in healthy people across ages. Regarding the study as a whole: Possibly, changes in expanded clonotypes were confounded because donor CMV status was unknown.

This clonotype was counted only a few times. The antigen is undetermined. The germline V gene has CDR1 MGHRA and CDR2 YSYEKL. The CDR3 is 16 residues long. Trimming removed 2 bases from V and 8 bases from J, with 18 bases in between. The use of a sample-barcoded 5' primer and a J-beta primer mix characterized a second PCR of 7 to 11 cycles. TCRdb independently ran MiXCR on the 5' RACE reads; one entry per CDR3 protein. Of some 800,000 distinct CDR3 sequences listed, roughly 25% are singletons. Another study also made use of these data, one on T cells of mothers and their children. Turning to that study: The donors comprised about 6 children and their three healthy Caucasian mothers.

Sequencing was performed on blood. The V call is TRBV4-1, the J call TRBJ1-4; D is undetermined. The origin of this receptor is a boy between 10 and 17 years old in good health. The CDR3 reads CASSQFGGDSSEKLFF. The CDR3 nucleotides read TGCGCCAGCAGCCAATTCGGCGGAGATTCAAGCGAAAAACTGTTTTTT.